A selection of T cell receptor beta chains follows, all from one sample in a study of OX40 agonist ivuxolimab in advanced cancers. Method: immunoSEQ multiplex PCR; TCRdb's copy keeps in-frame clones and lacks some. The table includes about 61,000 clones, around 83% detected once. Material: CD4+ or CD8+ T cells sorted from blood, obtained in a trial of the OX40 agonist ivuxolimab. The source is an adult with an advanced solid tumor such as melanoma, head and neck, liver or kidney cancer. Each CDR3 is given with its conserved first and last residue. A D gene is named only where the DNA matches it firmly. Clone size is not always given. Where it is, it says once, few, many or a class for expanded clones.

j_call,v_call,d_call,clone_size,cdr3_nt,cdr3_aa
TRBJ1-1,TRBV18,NA,NA,TGTGCCAGCTCACTCGCGTCGAACACTGAAGCTTTCTTT,CASSLASNTEAFF
TRBJ2-6,TRBV11-2,NA,NA,TGTGCCAGCAGCTTAGAGGGGTCCGGGGCCAACGTCCTGACTTTC,CASSLEGSGANVLTF
TRBJ2-7,TRBV7-2,NA,NA,TGTGCCAGCAGCAAGGACAGTGGGTGGGAGCAGTACTTC,CASSKDSGWEQYF
TRBJ2-7,TRBV11-2,TRBD1,NA,TGTGCCAGCAGCTCTTCCGGACAGGGGGCTTACGAGCAGTACTTC,CASSSSGQGAYEQYF
TRBJ2-7,TRBV2,TRBD1,NA,TGTGCCAGCAGTGAGGAGACAGGGCAGATTCGCGAGCAGTACTTC,CASSEETGQIREQYF
TRBJ1-6,TRBV2,NA,NA,TGTGCCAGCAGTTCGGGACCGCGTAATTCACCCCTCCACTTT,CASSSGPRNSPLHF
TRBJ2-7,TRBV7-9,NA,few,TGTGCCAGCAGCTTGGTCGGAGGCTACGAGCAGTACTTC,CASSLVGGYEQYF
TRBJ1-4,TRBV19,NA,NA,TGTGCCAGTAGGACCGGACAACCATCACCTAATGAAAAACTGTTTTTT,CASRTGQPSPNEKLFF
TRBJ2-6,TRBV7-9,TRBD1,NA,TGTGCCAGCAGCTCCGGACAGGGTGTAAGATTTGGGGCCAACGTCCTGACTTTC,CASSSGQGVRFGANVLTF
TRBJ2-5,TRBV4-1,NA,NA,TGCGCCAGCAGCTACGGCGGACTCCTCGATCAGGCCCAGTACTTC,CASSYGGLLDQAQYF
TRBJ1-5,TRBV4-1,NA,NA,TGCGCCAGCAGCCAAGAAGGGAGGAATGGCAATCAGCCCCAGCATTTT,CASSQEGRNGNQPQHF
TRBJ2-2,TRBV9,TRBD2,NA,TGTGCCAGCAGGCCGGGGGAGGGAGGGAACACCGGGGAGCTGTTTTTT,CASRPGEGGNTGELFF
TRBJ1-1,TRBV5-1,TRBD1,once,TGCGCCAGCGGCCAGACCGGGACAGGGAACACTGAAGCTTTCTTT,CASGQTGTGNTEAFF
TRBJ2-1,TRBV18,NA,NA,TGTGCCAGCTCACCATCTCTGGGAGTTTGGGCCTACAATGAGCAGTTCTTC,CASSPSLGVWAYNEQFF
TRBJ1-2,TRBV30,NA,NA,TGTGCCTGGAGTTGGGGAGGGGTGGGGTATGGCTACACCTTC,CAWSWGGVGYGYTF
TRBJ2-7,TRBV7-2,NA,NA,TGTGCCAGCAGCCGGTGGGAATCCTACGAGCAGTACTTC,CASSRWESYEQYF
TRBJ2-5,TRBV9,NA,NA,TGTGCCAGCAGCGCCGGGGGTGGGGAGACCCAGTACTTC,CASSAGGGETQYF
TRBJ1-2,TRBV15,NA,NA,TGTGCCACCAGCAGAGAGTCGAATGCAGGGGTCCATGGCTACACCTTC,CATSRESNAGVHGYTF
TRBJ1-5,TRBV2,NA,NA,TGTGCCAGCAGTGCGGTGAATAGCAATCAGCCCCAGCATTTT,CASSAVNSNQPQHF
TRBJ2-3,TRBV11-3,NA,few,TGTGCCAGCAGCCGAGAGGGGACGGCCACAGATACGCAGTATTTT,CASSREGTATDTQYF
TRBJ2-2,TRBV7-7,NA,once,TGTGCCAGCAGCCCTGCCTACACCGGGGAGCTGTTTTTT,CASSPAYTGELFF
TRBJ2-5,TRBV5-1,TRBD2,NA,TGCGCCAGCAGCTCTGCCGGGACTAGCGGGGGGGAGACCCAGTACTTC,CASSSAGTSGGETQYF
TRBJ1-4,TRBV5-1,NA,NA,TGCGCCAGCAGCTTGTTGGTGGGTAATGAAAAACTGTTTTTT,CASSLLVGNEKLFF